A single sample is the source of the 5 T cell receptor beta chains below, sequenced in a study of glioma-infiltrating T cells after dendritic cell vaccination (dated by TCRdb to the mid-2010s). Library preparation used the immunoSEQ multiplex PCR assay. TCRdb limited this immuneACCESS table to in-frame rearrangements with V and J called. A share of clones is missing; checked studies link under half to unresolved V genes, and the rest is unexplained. For this sample the table gives roughly 82,000 clones, of which around nine tenths were detected only once. Jointly, the top ten make up 3.2% of the sample. Sequencing was performed on blood, taken before dendritic cell vaccination. These receptors came from a human donor with glioblastoma.

The CDR3 region has the DNA TGTGCCAGCAGCCTCGGAGTCGGGGCAGATACGCAGTATTTT. Translation: CASSLGVGADTQYF. V is TRBV7-6 and J is TRBJ2-3; a weak D match, TRBD2 (5 bases). CDR3 length equals 14 residues. Germline CDR1 is SGHVS and CDR2 is FNYEAQ. The V end was cut by 5 bases, the J end by 4 bases, with 13 bases between.

J is TRBJ2-5 and V is TRBV5-6, with D perhaps matching TRBD2 (5 bases). This CDR3 has 14 residues. Trimming stripped 0 bases from V and 1 base from J, with 7 bases between. The germline gives CDR1 SGHDT, CDR2 YYEEEE. The CDR3 bases are TGTGCCAGCAGCTTGGCGGGGATCCAAGAGACCCAGTACTTC. Its translation: CASSLAGIQETQYF.

The rearrangement uses TRBV10-3 and TRBJ1-1, with TRBD1 as a possible D gene (6 bases). CDR3 length: 13 amino acids. Per germline, CDR1 ENHRY and CDR2 SYGVKD. Trimming removed 8 bases from V and 1 base from J, with 11 bases in between. The CDR3, as DNA: TGTGCCATCGGGGGGGCCGGGAACACTGAAGCTTTCTTT. This gives the protein CAIGGAGNTEAFF.

This clone turned up a few times. The chain has TRBV25-1 and TRBJ2-7, with 7 positions matching TRBD1. The CDR3 runs to 11 residues. Per germline, CDR1 MGHDK and CDR2 SYGVNS. V lost 3 bases, J lost 12 bases, and 5 bases stayed unmatched. CDR3 coding DNA: TGTGCCAGCAGTGAGTCTCGGGACAGGTACTTC. Translating it yields CASSESRDRYF.

The rearrangement links TRBV2 to TRBJ1-4; D gene uncertain. Deletions cut 6 bases from V and 5 bases from J, with 16 bases between. This CDR3 spans 15 amino acids. Germline CDR1 reads SNHLY; CDR2 reads FYNNEI. The CDR3 sequence: CASSANGEWNEKLFF. The CDR3 nucleotides read TGTGCCAGCAGCGCCAACGGGGAGTGGAATGAAAAACTGTTTTTT.